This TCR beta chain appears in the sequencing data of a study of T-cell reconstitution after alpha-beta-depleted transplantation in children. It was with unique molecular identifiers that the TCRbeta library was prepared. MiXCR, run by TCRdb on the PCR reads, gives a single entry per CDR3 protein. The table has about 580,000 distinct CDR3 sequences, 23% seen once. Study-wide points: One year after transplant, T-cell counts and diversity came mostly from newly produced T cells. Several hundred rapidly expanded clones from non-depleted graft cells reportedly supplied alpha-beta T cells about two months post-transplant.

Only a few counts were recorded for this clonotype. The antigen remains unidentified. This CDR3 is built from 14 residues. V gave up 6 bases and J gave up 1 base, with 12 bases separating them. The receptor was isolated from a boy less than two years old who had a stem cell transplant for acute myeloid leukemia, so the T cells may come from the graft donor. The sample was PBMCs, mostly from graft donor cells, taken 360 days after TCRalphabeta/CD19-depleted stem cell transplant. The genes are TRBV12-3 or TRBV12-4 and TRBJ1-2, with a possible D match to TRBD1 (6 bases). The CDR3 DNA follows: TGTGCCAGCAGCCCGAAACAGGGTAACTATGGCTACACCTTC. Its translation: CASSPKQGNYGYTF.